These T cell receptor beta chains were read from a single sample in a study of blood T cell repertoires in COVID-19. Sequencing used immunoSEQ multiplex PCR; TCRdb keeps in-frame clones, though not all of them. The repertoire holds fewer than 400,000 clones, with 87% as singletons. Sequencing input: PBMCs or T cells enriched from blood (not recorded which). These receptors were collected from a woman aged 18 to 35 who had recovered from COVID-19. CDR3s include the opening cysteine and the closing phenylalanine or tryptophan. The order of the fields is clone size, V gene, D gene, J gene, CDR3 protein, CDR3 DNA. D genes are given only for firm matches. Not all rows give a size; the values are once, few, many and, for expanded clones, a class.

size: .
V: TRBV4-2
D: TRBD1
J: TRBJ1-1
CDR3: CASSQVDRDTEAFF
DNA: TGTGCCAGCAGCCAAGTCGACAGGGACACTGAAGCTTTCTTT

size: .
V: TRBV7-3
D: .
J: TRBJ2-1
CDR3: CASSSGAGLSSYNEQFF
DNA: TGTGCCAGCAGCTCAGGGGCCGGTCTGAGCTCCTACAATGAGCAGTTCTTC

size: .
V: TRBV18
D: .
J: TRBJ2-6
CDR3: CASSREWGANVLTF
DNA: TGTGCCAGCTCAAGGGAGTGGGGGGCCAACGTCCTGACTTTC

size: .
V: TRBV29-1
D: TRBD1
J: TRBJ1-3
CDR3: CSGGTGSDTIYF
DNA: TGCAGCGGTGGGACAGGATCGGACACCATATATTTT

size: .
V: TRBV7-9
D: .
J: TRBJ2-1
CDR3: CASSLPLNTGPKGGNEQFF
DNA: TGTGCCAGCAGCTTACCCCTGAACACGGGTCCTAAAGGCGGCAATGAGCAGTTCTTC

size: .
V: TRBV7-8
D: .
J: TRBJ2-3
CDR3: CASTPGPRGSTDTQYF
DNA: TGTGCCAGCACTCCGGGCCCCCGGGGTAGCACAGATACGCAGTATTTT

size: .
V: TRBV7-2
D: .
J: TRBJ2-1
CDR3: CASSSQLGGASSYNEQFF
DNA: TGTGCCAGCAGCTCGCAATTGGGGGGAGCGAGCTCCTACAATGAGCAGTTCTTC

size: .
V: TRBV19
D: TRBD1
J: TRBJ2-3
CDR3: CASSTGGPAQGTDTQYF
DNA: TGTGCCAGTAGTACAGGGGGCCCGGCTCAAGGCACAGATACGCAGTATTTT

size: .
V: TRBV4-3
D: .
J: TRBJ1-4
CDR3: CASSPHIGRSEKLFF
DNA: TGCGCCAGCAGCCCGCATATCGGGAGGAGTGAAAAACTGTTTTTT

size: .
V: TRBV29-1
D: TRBD1
J: TRBJ1-5
CDR3: CSVITGGTPNQPQHF
DNA: TGCAGCGTTATTACAGGGGGAACTCCCAATCAGCCCCAGCATTTT

size: .
V: TRBV27
D: TRBD1
J: TRBJ1-3
CDR3: CASSDQTGGAGNTIYF
DNA: TGTGCCAGCAGCGATCAGACAGGGGGCGCGGGAAACACCATATATTTT

size: .
V: TRBV27
D: TRBD1
J: TRBJ1-2
CDR3: CASRVAGQGAYGYTF
DNA: TGTGCCAGCAGGGTCGCTGGACAGGGGGCCTATGGCTACACCTTC

size: .
V: TRBV7-2
D: .
J: TRBJ1-4
CDR3: CASSIEGGEKLFF
DNA: TGTGCCAGCAGCATTGAGGGAGGTGAAAAACTGTTTTTT

size: once
V: TRBV5-1
D: .
J: TRBJ2-2
CDR3: CASSFTIIANTGELFF
DNA: TGCGCCAGCAGCTTCACAATTATCGCGAACACCGGGGAGCTGTTTTTT

size: once
V: TRBV28
D: .
J: TRBJ2-1
CDR3: CASSQGRTINNEQFF
DNA: TGTGCCAGCTCCCAGGGTCGGACTATCAACAATGAGCAGTTCTTC

size: .
V: TRBV9
D: .
J: TRBJ2-7
CDR3: CASSQFLGAHEQYF
DNA: TGTGCCAGCAGCCAGTTTTTGGGGGCCCACGAGCAGTACTTC

size: .
V: TRBV27
D: .
J: TRBJ1-1
CDR3: CASSWGSGYTEAFF
DNA: TGTGCCAGCAGTTGGGGCTCAGGCTACACTGAAGCTTTCTTT

size: .
V: TRBV18
D: .
J: TRBJ2-5
CDR3: CASSPTGLGETQYF
DNA: TGTGCCAGCTCACCGACCGGGTTGGGTGAGACCCAGTACTTC

size: once
V: TRBV11-2
D: .
J: TRBJ2-4
CDR3: CASSLVRGSKNIQYF
DNA: TGTGCCAGCAGCTTAGTTAGGGGATCCAAAAACATTCAGTACTTC

size: .
V: TRBV7-6
D: .
J: TRBJ1-1
CDR3: CASSSRVMGTEAFF
DNA: TGTGCCAGCAGCTCCAGGGTGATGGGGACTGAAGCTTTCTTT

size: .
V: TRBV4-3
D: .
J: TRBJ1-1
CDR3: CASSQDPFSGPVEAFF
DNA: TGCGCCAGCAGCCAAGATCCCTTTTCAGGCCCGGTTGAAGCTTTCTTT

size: .
V: TRBV16
D: .
J: TRBJ1-6
CDR3: CASCNREMRSPLHF
DNA: TGTGCCAGCTGTAACAGGGAGATGCGTTCACCCCTCCACTTT

size: .
V: TRBV7-2
D: TRBD1
J: TRBJ1-1
CDR3: CASSAQQGRVTEAFF
DNA: TGTGCCAGCAGCGCGCAACAGGGGAGAGTCACTGAAGCTTTCTTT

size: few
V: TRBV15
D: .
J: TRBJ2-1
CDR3: CATSRDRLAPEQFF
DNA: TGTGCCACCAGCAGAGATCGGCTAGCCCCTGAGCAGTTCTTC

size: .
V: TRBV9
D: TRBD1
J: TRBJ2-7
CDR3: CASSVGPGQSYEQYF
DNA: TGTGCCAGCAGCGTAGGCCCGGGACAGTCCTACGAGCAGTACTTC

size: .
V: TRBV7-7
D: TRBD1
J: TRBJ1-2
CDR3: CASRPGPRDRAFYGYTF
DNA: TGTGCCAGCAGACCCGGACCCCGGGACAGGGCCTTCTATGGCTACACCTTC

size: .
V: TRBV15
D: .
J: TRBJ1-2
CDR3: CATSRTDYGYTF
DNA: TGTGCCACCAGCAGGACAGACTATGGCTACACCTTC

size: .
V: TRBV9
D: TRBD2
J: TRBJ2-3
CDR3: CASSEREVKDTQYF
DNA: TGTGCCAGCAGCGAGCGGGAGGTTAAAGATACGCAGTATTTT

size: .
V: TRBV19
D: TRBD1
J: TRBJ1-5
CDR3: CALGFKGGQSNQPQHF
DNA: TGTGCCCTCGGCTTTAAGGGGGGACAGAGCAATCAGCCCCAGCATTTT

size: .
V: TRBV4-3
D: TRBD2
J: TRBJ2-1
CDR3: CASSQDPRGTSSYNEQFF
DNA: TGCGCCAGCAGTCAAGATCCCCGGGGGACTAGCTCCTACAATGAGCAGTTCTTC

size: .
V: TRBV9
D: .
J: TRBJ1-4
CDR3: CASSVEGRGNEKLFF
DNA: TGTGCCAGCAGCGTAGAGGGCAGGGGTAATGAAAAACTGTTTTTT

size: .
V: TRBV28
D: TRBD1
J: TRBJ2-5
CDR3: CASSFWFDRGVATQYF
DNA: TGTGCCAGCAGTTTCTGGTTTGACAGGGGTGTTGCGACCCAGTACTTC

size: .
V: TRBV4-1
D: .
J: TRBJ2-2
CDR3: CASSQDGQRNTGELFF
DNA: TGCGCCAGCAGCCAAGATGGCCAGCGGAACACCGGGGAGCTGTTTTTT

size: .
V: TRBV6-5
D: .
J: TRBJ1-1
CDR3: CASSYMFSEAFF
DNA: TGTGCCAGCAGTTACATGTTCTCTGAAGCTTTCTTT

size: .
V: TRBV4-3
D: .
J: TRBJ2-7
CDR3: CASSQGATSGVYEQYF
DNA: TGCGCCAGCAGCCAAGGGGCAACGTCAGGGGTGTACGAGCAGTACTTC

size: .
V: TRBV7-9
D: .
J: TRBJ1-1
CDR3: CASSLDVLSEAFF
DNA: TGTGCCAGCAGCTTAGATGTCCTATCTGAAGCTTTCTTT

size: .
V: TRBV11-1
D: TRBD2
J: TRBJ2-1
CDR3: CASSRRSGGAGNEQFF
DNA: TGTGCCAGCAGCCGCCGTTCGGGGGGAGCCGGGAATGAGCAGTTCTTC

size: .
V: TRBV6-6
D: TRBD2
J: TRBJ2-6
CDR3: CASSPRAQGGTSGGSGANVLTF
DNA: TGTGCCAGCAGTCCCAGAGCCCAAGGGGGGACTAGCGGGGGCTCTGGGGCCAACGTCCTGACTTTC

size: .
V: TRBV12-3/TRBV12-4
D: .
J: TRBJ1-2
CDR3: CASSLAGRGYTF
DNA: TGTGCCAGCAGTTTAGCGGGGAGGGGCTACACCTTC

size: .
V: TRBV28
D: .
J: TRBJ1-2
CDR3: CASNVREKGYTF
DNA: TGTGCCAGCAATGTCCGGGAGAAAGGCTACACCTTC